One T cell receptor (beta chain) is described in this entry. Assay: immunoSEQ multiplex PCR; the TCRdb copy retains only in-frame clones and omits some. The profile shows some 80,000 clones, roughly 94% of them singletons. The ends lost 7 bases at V and 6 bases at J; junction bases unmatched: 6. The CDR3 is 12 residues long. Germline V gene sequence: CDR1 MDHEN, CDR2 SYDVKM. This entry comes from a study of T cell changes during pregnancy in multiple sclerosis. The genes are TRBV28 and TRBJ2-7; 7 bases are shared with TRBD1. This sample comprised peripheral blood, obtained before pregnancy. This clonotype originated in a female donor with multiple sclerosis, enrolled in a pregnancy study. The CDR3 nucleotides read TGTGCCAGCATAAACAGGGGCGGCGAGCAGTACTTC. Protein sequence: CASINRGGEQYF.